The 12 T cell receptor beta chains in this list originate from one sample, sequenced in a study of shared clonotypes between healthy human individuals. As defined, naive CD8 cells were CD45RO-negative and positively selected for CCR7, with terminally differentiated effector memory CD45RA+ cells excluded. Assay: immunoSEQ multiplex PCR; the TCRdb copy retains only in-frame clones and omits some. Counted here are around 1.9 million clones, approximately 94% occurring once; the ten biggest clones make up 1.5% to 2%. Sequencing was carried out using naive CD8+ T cells from PBMCs. The receptors were gathered from a young man in good health. Some clones in this sample may be carry-over from other donors' samples.

V usage is TRBV6-6 and J usage is TRBJ1-5; 8 nucleotides agree with TRBD1. Germline V CDR1 and CDR2: MNHNY, SVGAGI (reference sequence). V dropped 4 bases and J dropped 4; count of bases not matched to a gene: 0. There are 13 residues in the CDR3. CDR3 protein: CASSWDRNQPQHF. CDR3 nucleotide sequence: TGTGCCAGCAGTTGGGACAGGAATCAGCCCCAGCATTTT.

The chain carries TRBV19 and TRBJ1-3; the D is unclear. The CDR3 totals 12 residues. Germline CDR1 LNHDA, CDR2 SQIVND (reference sequence). Trimming removed 6 bases at V and 4 bases at J, with 7 bases between. CDR3 in DNA: TGTGCCAGTAGCCAGACAGGAAACACCATATATTTT. The encoded protein is CASSQTGNTIYF.

Written as DNA, the CDR3 is TGCGCCAGCAGCCAAGATCCCCCTGGGACTGTCAACCAAGAGACCCAGTACTTC. It encodes CASSQDPPGTVNQETQYF. The genes are TRBV4-1 and TRBJ2-5, with D maybe TRBD2 (6 bases). The CDR3 loop spans 18 amino acids. With 0 bases removed from V and 0 bases from J, the gap between germline ends came to 17 bases. Germline CDR1 is MGHRA and CDR2 is YSYEKL.

The chain couples TRBV6-4 to TRBJ2-3; TRBD2 might be the D (6 bases). This CDR3 has 14 amino acids. V was pared by 2 bases and J by 7 bases, with 13 bases between. Germline V gene lookup returns CDR1 MRHNA and CDR2 SNTAGT. The CDR3 here is CASSDRGFGNTQYF. CDR3 nucleotides: TGTGCCAGCAGTGACCGGGGGTTTGGAAATACGCAGTATTTT.

The rearrangement joins TRBV28 to TRBJ1-5; D not certain. Trimming cost V 3 bases and J 2 bases, with 11 bases left between them. This CDR3 has 15 residues. Germline V gene data show CDR1 as MDHEN and CDR2 as SYDVKM. The CDR3 sequence: CASSFQSVGNQPQHF. CDR3 DNA sequence: TGTGCCAGCAGTTTTCAGTCTGTCGGCAATCAGCCCCAGCATTTT.

This chain joins TRBV9 and TRBJ2-5; TRBD1 is a possible D gene (5 bases). CDR1 and CDR2 (germline): SGDLS, YYNGEE. CDR3 size: 14 residues. Trimming took 3 bases from V and 6 from J, leaving 15 bases between them. The CDR3 loop reads CASSEGLFPKTQYF. The CDR3 DNA is TGTGCCAGCAGCGAGGGGCTGTTTCCCAAGACCCAGTACTTC.

This clone was seen just once. J is TRBJ2-7 and V is TRBV27; TRBD1 is a possible D gene (5 bases). The length of the CDR3 is 14 residues. V shed 6 bases and J shed 5 bases, with 17 bases lying between them. The germline V gene has CDR1 MNHEY and CDR2 SMNVEV (reference sequence). CDR3 region: CASSVAAGLNEQYF. CDR3 DNA: TGTGCCAGCAGCGTGGCCGCAGGGCTGAACGAGCAGTACTTC.

V usage is TRBV7-9 and J usage is TRBJ2-5; D uncertain. V lost 5 bases to trimming and J lost 7 bases, with 11 bases between them. This CDR3 region has 12 residues. Germline CDR1 and CDR2: SEHNR and FQNEAQ (reference sequence). CDR3 sequence: CASSGYPVTQYF. In nucleotides, the CDR3 is TGTGCCAGCAGCGGGTACCCCGTGACCCAGTACTTC.

The J gene is TRBJ2-3, the V gene TRBV7-9; D unclear. This CDR3 contains 15 residues. Trimming took off 4 bases at V and 2 bases at J, with 13 bases between the two ends. The germline V gene has CDR1 SEHNR and CDR2 FQNEAQ (reference sequence). CDR3 DNA sequence: TGTGCCAGCAGCTACCCCCAGCGCAACACAGATACGCAGTATTTT. Residues: CASSYPQRNTDTQYF.

V usage is TRBV6-5 and J usage is TRBJ1-1, with D unclear. CDR1 and CDR2 from the germline V gene are MNHEY and SVGAGI. The CDR3 contains 11 residues. Trimming cost V 5 bases and J 5 bases, with 6 bases left between them. CDR3 residues: CASSIGTEAFF. CDR3 DNA: TGTGCCAGCAGTATCGGGACTGAAGCTTTCTTT.

The J gene is TRBJ2-3, the V gene TRBV25-1; D uncertain. CDR1 is MGHDK and CDR2 is SYGVNS in the germline V gene. CDR3 length equals 18 residues. Trimming took off 6 bases at V and 2 bases at J, with 24 bases between the two ends. CDR3 sequence (DNA): TGTGCCAGCAGCGATCCAGTTACGGATGAGATATACACAGATACGCAGTATTTT. Residues: CASSDPVTDEIYTDTQYF.

With respect to this clone: Other nucleotide sequences from this sample produce the same CDR3. The chain carries TRBV6-5 and TRBJ2-7; D call uncertain. The length of the CDR3 is 13 residues. V was shortened by 0 bases and J by 4 bases, with 7 bases between the two germline ends. The V gene's germline CDR1 is MNHEY and CDR2 SVGAGI. The CDR3 sequence is CASSYSNSYEQYF. DNA for the CDR3: TGTGCCAGCAGTTACTCGAACAGTTACGAGCAGTACTTC.